The rows below give T cell receptor beta chains drawn from one sample of a study of Graves' ophthalmopathy and Graves' hyperthyroidism. Each CDR3 protein is one row after TCRdb ran MiXCR on the multiplex PCR reads. This table holds 45,000 to 60,000 distinct CDR3 sequences, approximately 52% found once. Sequencing used peripheral blood. All receptors derive from an adult woman with Graves' ophthalmopathy. The conserved cysteine and the conserved F or W are not part of the CDR3 here. Fields, in order: J gene, V gene, CDR3 length, CDR3 protein.

TRBJ1-3 | TRBV6-5 | 12 | ASRSGGAGNTIY
TRBJ1-5 | TRBV7-8 | 11 | ASSLTGDQPQH
TRBJ2-1 | TRBV6-2/TRBV6-3 | 11 | ASSYSDYNEQF
TRBJ2-7 | TRBV7-2 | 13 | ASSLSSGRGYEQY
TRBJ1-2 | TRBV24-1 | 13 | ATSDPAAGGYGYT
TRBJ1-1 | TRBV5-1 | 11 | ASSLYGGTEAF
TRBJ1-5 | TRBV20-1 | 11 | RHHPGRAKLQH
TRBJ2-7 | TRBV28 | 15 | ASSSPTSGPLSYEQY
TRBJ2-1 | TRBV6-5 | 13 | ASNPRGRYYNEQF
TRBJ2-7 | TRBV28 | 13 | ASGSEGQGSYEQY
TRBJ1-5 | TRBV12-3/TRBV12-4 | 11 | ASSPGGNQPQH
TRBJ2-1 | TRBV7-9 | 12 | ASSLSWGTGEQF
TRBJ2-3 | TRBV7-3 | 12 | ASSLEFSTDTQY
TRBJ1-2 | TRBV6-2/TRBV6-3 | 11 | ASSFQGTYGYT
TRBJ2-2 | TRBV5-1 | 14 | ASSLFQGGGTGELF
TRBJ1-2 | TRBV7-8 | 10 | ASSLAVDGYT
TRBJ2-1 | TRBV7-9 | 14 | ASSLGSGRAGNEQF
TRBJ2-7 | TRBV10-3 | 12 | AIRQGPTKGEQY
TRBJ2-5 | TRBV15 | 13 | ATSRGNNPGETQY
TRBJ2-3 | TRBV29-1 | 8 | SVEGGGRY
TRBJ2-7 | TRBV28 | 12 | ASSRKQGRYEQY
TRBJ2-7 | TRBV6-5 | 13 | ASSSGGSLLYEQY
TRBJ1-6 | TRBV4-1 | 13 | ASSQTGTLNSPLH
TRBJ1-6 | TRBV3-1 | 14 | ASSQAPPQGNSPLH
TRBJ2-1 | TRBV6-1 | 13 | ASSKQAGGYNEQF
TRBJ2-7 | TRBV12-3/TRBV12-4 | 14 | ASSSFVGSGSYEQY
TRBJ2-1 | TRBV29-1 | 12 | SVETSGTYNEQF
TRBJ1-1 | TRBV20-1 | 9 | SVPKKGEAF
TRBJ2-3 | TRBV12-3/TRBV12-4 | 15 | ASSAGDRVELTDTQY
TRBJ2-5 | TRBV2 | 12 | ASSVGGSNQPQY
TRBJ2-1 | TRBV20-1 | 13 | SARDGRGGYNEQF
TRBJ1-2 | TRBV19 | 13 | ASSTKGGTAYGYT
TRBJ2-1 | TRBV25-1 | 15 | ASSPQSPSSGRYEQF
TRBJ1-3 | TRBV4-3 | 14 | ASSQGTPSSGNTIY
TRBJ1-2 | TRBV5-5 | 10 | ASSLAGHGYT
TRBJ2-5 | TRBV7-9 | 11 | ASSTGVQETQY
TRBJ1-6 | TRBV19 | 12 | ASSQGFDNSPLH
TRBJ2-4 | TRBV6-5 | 12 | ASSSRVAKNIQY
TRBJ1-1 | TRBV6-2/TRBV6-3 | 16 | ASSPLPGTGVLNTEAF
TRBJ2-1 | TRBV12-5 | 11 | ASGLPGRNEQF
TRBJ2-6 | TRBV7-9 | 17 | ASSLAGQGATRGANVLT
TRBJ2-2 | TRBV6-1 | 14 | ASSEVGDRNTGELF
TRBJ2-7 | TRBV7-4 | 14 | ASRSSPGTGNYEQY
TRBJ2-5 | TRBV9 | 13 | ASSVGGLAGGTQY
TRBJ1-4 | TRBV5-1 | 14 | ASSAGHRGMTEKLF
TRBJ2-1 | TRBV29-1 | 12 | SLVGGELVNEQF
TRBJ1-1 | TRBV5-1 | 12 | ASSYGTGSTDAF
TRBJ2-3 | TRBV7-9 | 13 | ASSLARGYTDTQY
TRBJ1-5 | TRBV11-2 | 15 | ASSSSTGGKGNQPQH
TRBJ2-2 | TRBV4-3 | 14 | ASSLLSGSGGGELF